The 13 T cell receptor beta chains listed next were all sequenced from one sample in a study of T-cell memory formation after mild COVID-19. TCRdb reanalysed the 5' RACE reads using MiXCR and keeps one entry per CDR3 protein. The data hold some 450,000 distinct CDR3 sequences, with roughly 18% observed a single time. The sequencing input was PBMCs or a T cell subset sorted from them (not recorded which). The receptor set was obtained from a man aged 18-30 years who had mild COVID-19 (a few samples of this study predate the infection). Cell type and time point are not known.

The rearrangement joins TRBV28 to TRBJ2-7, with a weak D call TRBD1 (6 bases). There are 14 residues in the CDR3. Looked up from germline, CDR1 is MDHEN and CDR2 is SYDVKM. Between the trimmed V and J ends, which lost 6 bases and 3 bases, there was a span of 15 bases. The CDR3 nucleotides are TGTGCCAGCAGGCCCGCAGGGGCATTCTACGAGCAGTACGTC. This encodes CASRPAGAFYEQYV.

The chain joins TRBV5-5 to TRBJ2-3; 9 bases are a match to TRBD1. Germline assignment: CDR1 SGHKS and CDR2 YYEKEE (reference sequence). Trimming cost V 5 bases and J 6 bases; bases outside gene matches: 7. There are 14 residues in the CDR3. The CDR3 here is CASRLRDRADTQYF. The CDR3 bases are TGTGCCAGCAGACTCCGGGACAGGGCGGATACGCAGTATTTT.

This chain links TRBV6-6 with TRBJ2-3; the D gene is possibly TRBD2 (5 bases). The V gene's germline CDR1 is MNHNY and CDR2 SVGAGI (reference sequence). This CDR3 comprises 17 residues. V was cut by 4 bases and J by 4 bases, with 21 bases left in between. CDR3 nucleotides: TGTGCCAGCAGTTCGTACCGGACTGCCCAAGGGCCAGATACGCAGTATTTT. The encoded protein is CASSSYRTAQGPDTQYF.

The CDR3 DNA reads as TGTGCCCCTCGTTGGGGGGCCGGGGAGCTGTTTTTT. Protein product: CAPRWGAGELFF. The chain uses TRBV7-6 and TRBJ2-2; D may be TRBD2 (6 bases). Germline loops: CDR1 SGHVS, CDR2 FNYEAQ. The V and J ends lost 11 bases and 6 bases respectively, with 13 bases between them. The CDR3 contains 12 residues.

This clonotype was seen ten or more times. The chain joins TRBV7-9 to TRBJ2-1; D possibly uses TRBD1 or TRBD2 (6 bases each). With 7 bases removed from V and 8 bases from J, the gap between germline ends came to 9 bases. Germline CDR1 reads SEHNR; CDR2 reads FQNEAQ (reference sequence). This CDR3 has 11 amino acids. The CDR3 nucleotides read TGTGCCAGCAACGGGGGCCATGAGCAGTTCTTC. This sequence encodes CASNGGHEQFF.

The chain carries TRBV25-1 and TRBJ2-7, with TRBD2 matching over 11 bases. Trimming cost V 4 bases and J 7 bases; bases outside gene matches: 12. In germline, CDR1 is MGHDK, CDR2 SYGVNS. The CDR3 consists of 16 residues. CDR3 residues: CASSVTLAGGSGEQYF. CDR3 DNA: TGTGCCAGCAGTGTAACTCTAGCGGGAGGCTCGGGTGAGCAGTACTTC.

This clonotype was seen a few times. The chain joins TRBV12-3 or TRBV12-4 to TRBJ1-1; D may be TRBD1 (5 bases). The V end was cut by 1 base, the J end by 1 base, with 7 bases between. CDR3 length: 14 residues. This chain's CDR3 is CASSLEDRNTEAFF. The CDR3 DNA is TGTGCCAGCAGTTTAGAAGACAGGAACACTGAAGCTTTCTTT.

As for this clonotype: Germline and junction disagree at one end, which may indicate a read error. The V and J genes are TRBV20-1 and TRBJ1-5; D unresolved. The length of the CDR3 is 15 residues. Looked up from germline, CDR1 is DFQATT and CDR2 is SNEGSKA (reference sequence). CDR3 bases: TGCAGTGCTGGAGCCAGGAGTTATAGCAATCAGCCCAAGCATTTT. As protein: CSAGARSYSNQPKHF.

This clonotype was counted many times. The chain has TRBV7-3 and TRBJ1-1, with D possibly TRBD1 on 6 matching bases. V was clipped by 4 bases and J by 5 bases, with 11 bases between them. Germline-derived CDR1 and CDR2 are SGHTA and FQGTGA. The CDR3 loop spans 13 amino acids. CDR3 region: CASSSFTGTEAFF. CDR3 nucleotide sequence: TGTGCCAGCAGCTCCTTCACAGGGACTGAAGCTTTCTTT.

This clonotype has only a few counts. The J gene is TRBJ2-6, the V gene TRBV12-3 or TRBV12-4; 8 positions match TRBD1. The CDR3 extends over 16 amino acids. The V segment lost 4 bases and the J segment 2 bases; nucleotides outside the gene matches: 4. This CDR3 reads CASSSQGAAGANVLTF. In nucleotides, the CDR3 is TGTGCCAGCAGTTCCCAGGGGGCAGCTGGGGCCAACGTCCTGACTTTC.

This clonotype was detected only a few times. This chain joins TRBV4-3 and TRBJ2-1; TRBD1 is a possible D gene (5 bases). The CDR3 runs 14 residues. CDR1 LGHNA and CDR2 YSLEER come from the germline V gene. V lost 1 base and J lost 6, with 10 bases in between. CDR3 amino acids: CASSQVGAVNEQFF. The CDR3 DNA reads TGCGCCAGCAGCCAAGTAGGGGCCGTCAATGAGCAGTTCTTC.

This clonotype was detected only a few times. This rearrangement joins TRBV4-3 to TRBJ1-2; D might be TRBD1 (5 bases). With 1 base removed from V and 4 bases from J, the gap between germline ends came to 16 bases. CDR1 is LGHNA and CDR2 is YSLEER in the germline V gene. This CDR3 contains 16 residues. The CDR3 bases are TGCGCCAGCAGCCAAGCCCGGGGAGGGGTCGGCTATGGCTACACCTTC. Its translation is CASSQARGGVGYGYTF.

The table lists this clonotype with a few counts. This chain connects TRBV12-3 or TRBV12-4 to TRBJ2-4; a weak D match, TRBD2 (5 bases). Trimming left V 6 bases short and J 8 bases short, with 14 bases between. The CDR3 runs 13 residues. CDR3 sequence reads: CASSPVVGDIQYF. The CDR3 coding sequence is TGTGCCAGCAGCCCCGTGGTCGGGGACATTCAGTACTTC.